This T cell receptor (beta chain) was retrieved from a study of T-cell memory formation after mild COVID-19 (dated by TCRdb to the early 2020s). For the study in its entirety: Most TCR sequence clusters were specific to one of the two donors. The cohort was made up of two young adult volunteers, one female and one male, who were previously healthy. T-cell clones expanding and contracting after mild COVID-19 in a couple of donors were tracked by longitudinal TCRalpha and TCRbeta repertoire sequencing. Findings and caveats that apply to the study as a whole: Balanced CD4/CD8 phenotypes were observed for clones contracting from day 15 to 85, whereas a bias towards CD4+ was observed for a second wave of clones expanding from day 15 to 37. SARS-CoV-2 specificity of the second-wave clones peaking on day 37 was not confirmed. The study covered only two mild cases, and larger cohorts including severe cases with pre-infection samples were considered necessary. Contracting CD4+ clones were found mainly in CM and EM memory subsets, while CD8+ clones were enriched in EMRA. Some responding clones were detected in pre-infection memory, suggesting pre-existing cross-reactive memory T cells joined the SARS-CoV-2 response.

The instrument was an Illumina NovaSeq 6000. TCRalpha and TCRbeta cDNA libraries were constructed by 5'RACE with constant-segment primers, with sample barcodes and unique molecular identifiers being introduced. Trizol reagent was used to extract RNA from every sample. Amplification of the libraries took two PCR steps, and the second step added a second sample barcode plus Illumina TruSeq adapters. Sequencing of libraries was performed on an Illumina NovaSeq with 2 x 150 bp paired-end reads. As for how the authors treated the data: Demultiplexing of reads and collapsing into UMI-guided consensus sequences were performed with migec v1.2.7. With mixcr v2.1.11, UMI consensuses were aligned to TRA and TRB V and J templates and assembled into clonotypes. Expanded or contracted clonotypes were those called significant by both edgeR and NoisET, with noise models trained on biological replicates. For edgeR calls, a false discovery rate-adjusted p below 0.01 and a log2 fold-change threshold of 1 were applied. As an exploratory analysis of dynamics, max-normalized trajectories of the 1000 most abundant clonotypes were examined by PCA with hierarchical clustering. Each responding clone was given a CD4 or CD8 phenotype based on the CD4+ and CD8+ repertoires, which had been sequenced separately. TCRdb's own reprocessing of the public reads used fastp at Q25 and MiXCR and kept productive beta chains. Each entry is one CDR3 protein sequence, shown with its most common DNA and genes. The authors' filters were not applied to this entry. Recorded for this sample are roughly 150,000 distinct CDR3 sequences; approximately 12% of them occurred a single time. The ten largest account for 2.5% to 3.5% of the sample.

This clonotype was seen ten or more times. Its recognized antigen is unknown. No base quality information exists; no much larger clone differs at one position. Inclusive of the bounding cysteine and phenylalanine, the CDR3 is 15 residues long. Just CDR3 DNA is preserved here, 45 bases in frame from base 1. Relative to germline, V is 4 bases shorter and J is 1 base shorter, with 14 bases between their ends. CDR1 and CDR2, per the germline V gene, are SGHRS and YFSETQ. Ficoll-Paque density gradient centrifugation was used to isolate PBMCs. The sequence links TRBV5-1 to TRBJ1-2; perhaps TRBD1 is the D gene, with 5 bases matching. This TCR came from a man younger than 30 who had mild COVID-19 (a few samples of this study predate the infection). The sample titles of this study are shuffled in the database, so cell type and time point are left out; the donor was told from shared clones. Material: PBMCs or a T cell subset sorted from them (not recorded which). Here is the DNA: TGCGCCAGCAGCCCTCAGACAGAATTTAACTATGGCTACACCTTC. Translated, it reads CASSPQTEFNYGYTF.